These 22 T cell receptor beta chains came from one sample sequenced in a study of blood T cell repertoires in COVID-19. Assay: immunoSEQ multiplex PCR; the TCRdb copy retains only in-frame clones and omits some. The sample has about 300,000 clones; roughly 85% are singletons. Sequenced material: PBMCs or T cells enriched from blood (not recorded which). All receptors derive from a woman aged 25 to 39 who had recovered from COVID-19.

The genes are TRBV7-9 and TRBJ2-3; TRBD2 aligns across 11 bases. From germline, CDR1 is SEHNR and CDR2 FQNEAQ (reference sequence). With 5 bases clipped from V and 4 bases from J, the junction kept 8 bases outside the gene matches. The CDR3 has 16 amino acids. This chain's CDR3 is CASSPYSGGAPDTQYF. DNA of the CDR3: TGTGCCAGCAGCCCATATAGCGGGGGGGCTCCAGATACGCAGTATTTT.

This chain connects TRBV19 to TRBJ1-4, with no clear D. In germline, CDR1 is LNHDA, CDR2 SQIVND (reference sequence). Trimming left V 3 bases short and J 7 bases short, with 18 bases between. The CDR3 runs 16 residues. Here the CDR3 DNA reads TGTGCCAGTAGTATCCCCCCCGCCGCGACTGGTGAAAAACTGTTTTTT. Its protein product is CASSIPPAATGEKLFF.

This chain joins TRBV5-1 and TRBJ2-7, with D tentatively TRBD1 (5 bases). CDR1 SGHRS and CDR2 YFSETQ come from the germline V gene. The CDR3 is 13 residues long. The V gene lost 0 bases and the J gene lost 7 bases, with 11 bases spanning the gap. CDR3 loop: CASSLDRLQEQYF. Written as DNA, the CDR3 is TGCGCCAGCAGCTTGGACAGGCTTCAAGAGCAGTACTTC.

V and J are TRBV10-1 and TRBJ2-5; 8 positions match TRBD1. J lost 3 bases, V lost 3 bases, and 9 bases had no gene match. CDR3 length: 16 residues. CDR1 WNHNN and CDR2 SYGVQD come from the germline V gene (reference sequence). DNA for the CDR3: TGCGCCAGCAGTGAACGGGACAGGCCCCAGGAAGAGACCCAGTACTTC. This gives the protein CASSERDRPQEETQYF.

V gene TRBV6-5 combines with J gene TRBJ2-7, with 11 bases matching TRBD1. The germline CDR1 and CDR2 sequences are MNHEY and SVGAGI. Trimming removed 2 bases from V and 3 bases from J; junction bases left unmatched: 6. This CDR3 has 16 residues. The CDR3 region is CASSYLDRGRVYEQYF. CDR3 in DNA: TGTGCCAGCAGTTACCTGGACAGGGGGCGCGTCTACGAGCAGTACTTC.

The gene calls are TRBV28 and TRBJ1-2; D is perhaps TRBD1 (6 bases). This CDR3 contains 14 residues. Germline values: CDR1 MDHEN, CDR2 SYDVKM. V was cut by 2 bases and J by 2 bases, with 9 bases left in between. CDR3 residues: CASSLRTENYGYTF. The CDR3 coding sequence is TGTGCCAGCAGTTTAAGGACAGAGAACTATGGCTACACCTTC.

This clone has a handful of counts. The rearrangement links TRBV7-3 to TRBJ1-2; 9 positions agree with TRBD1. The V gene end was trimmed by 1 base and the J gene end by 8 bases; junction bases not matched to a gene: 8. The length of the CDR3 is 15 residues. The germline V gene encodes CDR1 SGHTA and CDR2 FQGTGA. Here the CDR3 DNA reads TGTGCCAGCAGCTTAAGCCCGGGACAGGGAGGAGGCTACACCTTC. Translation: CASSLSPGQGGGYTF. Full variable domain (remainder filled in from reference TRBV7-3 and TRBJ1-2): GAGVSQTPSNKVTEKGKYVELRCDPISGHTALYWYRQSLGQGPEFLIYFQGTGAADDSGLPNDRFFAVRPEGSVSTLKIQRTERGDSAVYLCASSLSPGQGGGYTFGSGTRLTVV.

In its sample, this clone was seen once. The V and J genes are TRBV18 and TRBJ1-4; D gene uncertain. The germline V and J ends were trimmed by 3 bases and 8 bases, with 16 bases remaining between them. Germline lookup yields CDR1 KGHSH and CDR2 LQKENI. CDR3 length: 15 amino acids. The CDR3: CASSPTPSAEEKLFF. The CDR3, as DNA: TGTGCCAGCTCACCGACGCCCTCGGCGGAAGAAAAACTGTTTTTT.

The V and J genes are TRBV20-1 and TRBJ1-5, with D hard to call. Between the trimmed V and J ends, which lost 3 bases and 1 base, there was a span of 7 bases. The CDR3 has 13 residues. CDR1 is DFQATT and CDR2 is SNEGSKA in the germline V gene (reference sequence). The CDR3 DNA reads as TGCAGTGCTAGTAGCGGGAGCAATCAGCCCCAGCATTTT. Its protein is CSASSGSNQPQHF.

The V and J genes are TRBV5-1 and TRBJ2-7; TRBD1 matches at 8 bases. The CDR3 totals 14 residues. The trim removed 5 bases at V and 6 bases at J, leaving 10 bases unmatched. Per the germline V gene, CDR1 is SGHRS and CDR2 is YFSETQ. CDR3 sequence: CASRTGGGLGEQYF. In nucleotides, the CDR3 is TGCGCCAGCAGAACAGGGGGTGGATTGGGCGAGCAGTACTTC.

The V gene is TRBV5-1, the J gene TRBJ2-5; 7 bases line up with TRBD1. Germline CDR1 is SGHRS and CDR2 is YFSETQ. The CDR3 spans 15 residues. The V and J ends lost 3 bases and 1 base, in that order; junction bases with no gene match: 6. DNA of the CDR3: TGCGCCAGCAGCTCCCGGGACAGATTCCAAGAGACCCAGTACTTC. Protein sequence: CASSSRDRFQETQYF. Variable domain in full (rest from reference TRBV5-1 and TRBJ2-5): KAGVTQTPRYLIKTRGQQVTLSCSPISGHRSVSWYQQTPGQGLQFLFEYFSETQRNKGNFPGRFSGRQFSNSRSEMNVSTLELGDSALYLCASSSRDRFQETQYFGPGTRLLVL.

This rearrangement joins TRBV18 to TRBJ1-5; 9 positions match TRBD1. V was pared by 5 bases and J by 0 bases, with 5 bases of the junction left unmatched. Germline CDR1 KGHSH, CDR2 LQKENI. This CDR3 has 16 amino acids. CDR3 coding DNA: TGTGCCAGCTCAACTAGACAGGGGGATAGCAATCAGCCCCAGCATTTT. It is translated as CASSTRQGDSNQPQHF.

This chain connects TRBV27 to TRBJ2-2, with 8 bases lining up with TRBD1. The trim removed 3 bases at V and 5 bases at J, leaving 5 bases unmatched. The CDR3 has 15 amino acids. Germline CDR1 is MNHEY and CDR2 is SMNVEV (reference sequence). The CDR3 sequence: CASSFGTGWTGELFF. The CDR3 DNA reads as TGTGCCAGCAGTTTCGGGACAGGTTGGACCGGGGAGCTGTTTTTT.

CDR3 DNA sequence: TGCGCCAGCAGCCAACCTCAAAAGACAGGCGCTGAAGCTTTCTTT. Residues: CASSQPQKTGAEAFF. The V call is TRBV4-1, the J call TRBJ1-1, with TRBD1 as a possible D gene (6 bases). Germline V gives CDR1 MGHRA, CDR2 YSYEKL. V was cut by 2 bases and J by 6 bases, with 16 bases left in between. This CDR3 comprises 15 residues.

CDR3 nucleotides: TGCGCCAGCAGGAAGACGGGGGCACCCCTCCACTTT. Residues: CASRKTGAPLHF. This sequence joins TRBV23-1 and TRBJ1-6, with D perhaps TRBD1 (5 bases). TRBV23-1 is recorded as an ORF, its role being uncertain. With 6 bases removed from V and 11 bases from J, the gap between germline ends came to 11 bases. The CDR3 has 12 residues.

The genes are TRBV2 and TRBJ1-5, with D unclear. This CDR3 is 12 amino acids long. CDR1 and CDR2 (germline): SNHLY, FYNNEI. The V end was cut by 3 bases, the J end by 5 bases, with 5 bases between. The CDR3 reads CASSERDQPQHF. CDR3 nucleotides: TGTGCCAGCAGTGAGAGAGATCAGCCCCAGCATTTT. Based on the CDR3 plus reference TRBV2 and TRBJ1-5, the full variable domain is EPEVTQTPSHQVTQMGQEVILRCVPISNHLYFYWYRQILGQKVEFLVSFYNNEISEKSEIFDDQFSVERPDGSNFTLKIRSTKLEDSAMYFCASSERDQPQHFGDGTRLSIL.

The chain employs TRBV19 and TRBJ1-5; possible D gene TRBD1, 6 bases. Germline CDR1 LNHDA, CDR2 SQIVND (reference sequence). The CDR3 length is 16 residues. V was clipped by 1 base and J by 0 bases, with 10 bases between them. The DNA of the CDR3 is TGTGCCAGTAGTATAGTAGGGACACCTAGCAATCAGCCCCAGCATTTT. It is translated as CASSIVGTPSNQPQHF.

This chain connects TRBV19 to TRBJ1-1; D not resolved. Trimming shortened V by 5 bases and J by 1 base, and 2 bases separated the two germline ends. The CDR3 contains 11 residues. The germline V gene has CDR1 LNHDA and CDR2 SQIVND (reference sequence). In DNA, the CDR3 is TGTGCCAGTAGTCGGAACACTGAAGCTTTCTTT. Protein sequence: CASSRNTEAFF. Drawing the rest from reference TRBV19 and TRBJ1-1, the complete variable domain is DGGITQSPKYLFRKEGQNVTLSCEQNLNHDAMYWYRQDPGQGLRLIYYSQIVNDFQKGDIAEGYSVSREKKESFPLTVTSAQKNPTAFYLCASSRNTEAFFGQGTRLTVV.

The chain joins TRBV30 to TRBJ1-1, with no clear D. Germline CDR1 reads GTSNPN; CDR2 reads SVGIG (reference sequence). V gave up 3 bases and J gave up 1 base, with 9 bases separating them. The CDR3 is 13 residues long. The CDR3 DNA sequence: TGTGCCTGGAGCCAAAGAGGGAACACTGAAGCTTTCTTT. Translating it yields CAWSQRGNTEAFF.

The chain recombines TRBV6-5 with TRBJ2-5; maybe TRBD2 (7 bases). Germline CDR1 reads MNHEY; CDR2 reads SVGAGI. V was clipped by 2 bases and J by 1 base, with 8 bases between them. This CDR3 is built from 14 residues. CDR3 protein: CASSYGGAQETQYF. DNA of the CDR3: TGTGCCAGCAGTTACGGGGGGGCCCAAGAGACCCAGTACTTC.

The count of this clone is one. V is TRBV20-1 and J is TRBJ1-1; 9 bases are shared with TRBD1. The CDR3 contains 11 residues. The V segment lost 6 bases and the J segment 11 bases; nucleotides outside the gene matches: 7. Germline CDR1 and CDR2: DFQATT and SNEGSKA (reference sequence). CDR3 sequence (DNA): TGCAGTGCCATTCTAGGGACAGGGGCTTTCTTT. The encoded protein is CSAILGTGAFF.

This chain links TRBV5-4 with TRBJ2-1; the match to TRBD2 covers 9 bases. Trimming cost V 5 bases and J 7 bases; bases outside gene matches: 10. CDR3 length: 15 amino acids. Germline loops: CDR1 SGHNT, CDR2 YYREEE (reference sequence). In DNA, the CDR3 is TGTGCCAGCAGTCACGCGGGAGGGCTCTCGAATGAGCAGTTCTTC. This translates into CASSHAGGLSNEQFF.